This section outlines one T cell receptor beta chain sequence together with its context. What it recognizes is unknown. Primers used in a second PCR of about 6 to 11 cycles were a sample-barcoded 5' primer and a J-beta primer mix. TCRdb analysed the 5' RACE reads with MiXCR anew, one entry per CDR3 protein. The table has about 290,000 distinct CDR3 sequences, roughly 26% seen once; the top ten hold 29%. This CDR3 contains 17 residues. For every donor, a draw yielded around 10 milliliters of peripheral blood. This record belongs to a study of blood T cells in healthy people across ages. Study-wide findings and caveats: Roughly linear age-related decline in beta diversity appeared, significant by age 40.

The chain couples TRBV21-1 to TRBJ1-5. TRBV21-1 counts as a pseudogene. This clonotype originated in a woman aged 70-85 years in good health. Sequencing was done on a sample of blood. CDR3 in amino acids: CASSKAFTVGLDRPQHF. Here the CDR3 DNA reads TGTGCCAGCAGCAAAGCATTTACGGTGGGGTTGGATCGGCCCCAGCATTTT.